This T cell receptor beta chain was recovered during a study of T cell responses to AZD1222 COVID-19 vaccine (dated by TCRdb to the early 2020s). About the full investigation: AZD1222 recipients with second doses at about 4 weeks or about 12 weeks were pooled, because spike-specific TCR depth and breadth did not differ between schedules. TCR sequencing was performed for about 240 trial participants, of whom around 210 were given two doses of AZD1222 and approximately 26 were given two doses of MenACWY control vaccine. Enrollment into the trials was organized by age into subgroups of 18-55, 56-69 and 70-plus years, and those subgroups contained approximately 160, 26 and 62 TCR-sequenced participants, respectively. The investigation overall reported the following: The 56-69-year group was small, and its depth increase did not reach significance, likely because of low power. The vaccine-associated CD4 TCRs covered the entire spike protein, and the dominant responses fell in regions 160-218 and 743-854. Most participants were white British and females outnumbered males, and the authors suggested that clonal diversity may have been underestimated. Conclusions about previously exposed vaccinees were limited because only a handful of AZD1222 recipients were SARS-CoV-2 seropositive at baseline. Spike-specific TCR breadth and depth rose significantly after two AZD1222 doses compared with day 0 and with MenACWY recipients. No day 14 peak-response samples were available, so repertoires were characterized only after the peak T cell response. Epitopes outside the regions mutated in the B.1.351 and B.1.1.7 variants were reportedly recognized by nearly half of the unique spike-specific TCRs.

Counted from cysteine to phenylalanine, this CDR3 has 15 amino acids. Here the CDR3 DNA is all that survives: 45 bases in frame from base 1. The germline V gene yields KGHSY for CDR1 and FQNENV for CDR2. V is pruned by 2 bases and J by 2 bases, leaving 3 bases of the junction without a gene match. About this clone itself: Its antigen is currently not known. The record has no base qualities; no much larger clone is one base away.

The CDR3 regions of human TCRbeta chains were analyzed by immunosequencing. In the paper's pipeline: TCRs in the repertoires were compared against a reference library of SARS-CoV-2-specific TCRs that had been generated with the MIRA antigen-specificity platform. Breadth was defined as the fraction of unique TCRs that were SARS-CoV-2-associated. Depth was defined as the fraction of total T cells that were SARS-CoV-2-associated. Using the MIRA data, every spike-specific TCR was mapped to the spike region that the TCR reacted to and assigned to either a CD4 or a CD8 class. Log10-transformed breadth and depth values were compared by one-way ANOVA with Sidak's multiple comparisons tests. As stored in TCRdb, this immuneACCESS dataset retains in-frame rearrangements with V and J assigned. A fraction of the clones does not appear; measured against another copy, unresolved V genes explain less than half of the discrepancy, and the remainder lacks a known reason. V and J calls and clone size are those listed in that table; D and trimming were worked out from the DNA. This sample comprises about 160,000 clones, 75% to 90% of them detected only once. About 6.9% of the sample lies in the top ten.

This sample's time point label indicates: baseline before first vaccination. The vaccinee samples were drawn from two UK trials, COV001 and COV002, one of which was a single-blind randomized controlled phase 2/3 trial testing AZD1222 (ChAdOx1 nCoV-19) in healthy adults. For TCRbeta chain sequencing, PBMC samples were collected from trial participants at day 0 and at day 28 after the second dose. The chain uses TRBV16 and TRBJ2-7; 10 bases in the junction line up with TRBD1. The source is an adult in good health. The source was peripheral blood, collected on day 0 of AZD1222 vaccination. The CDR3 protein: CASSQRQGATYEQYF. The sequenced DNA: TGTGCCAGCAGCCAAAGACAGGGGGCGACCTACGAGCAGTACTTC.